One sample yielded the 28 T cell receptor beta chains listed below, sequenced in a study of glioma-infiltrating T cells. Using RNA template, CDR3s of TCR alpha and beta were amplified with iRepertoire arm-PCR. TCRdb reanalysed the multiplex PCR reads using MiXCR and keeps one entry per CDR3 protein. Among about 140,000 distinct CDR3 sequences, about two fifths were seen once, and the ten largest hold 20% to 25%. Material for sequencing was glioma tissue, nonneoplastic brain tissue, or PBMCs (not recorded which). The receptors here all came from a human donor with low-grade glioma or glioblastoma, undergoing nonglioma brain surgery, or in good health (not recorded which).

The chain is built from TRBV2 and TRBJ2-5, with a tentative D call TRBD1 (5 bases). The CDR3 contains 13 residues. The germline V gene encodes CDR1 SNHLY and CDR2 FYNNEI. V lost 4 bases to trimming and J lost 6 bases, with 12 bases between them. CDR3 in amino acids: CASSVGPYQTQYF. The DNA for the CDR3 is TGTGCCAGCAGTGTGGGGCCCTACCAGACCCAGTACTTC.

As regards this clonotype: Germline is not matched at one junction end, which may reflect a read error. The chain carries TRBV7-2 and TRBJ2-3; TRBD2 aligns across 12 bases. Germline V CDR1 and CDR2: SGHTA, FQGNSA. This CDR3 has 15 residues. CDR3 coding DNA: TGTGCCAGCAGCCTAGCGGGAGGGGGGCGAGATACGCAGTATTTT. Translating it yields CASSLAGGGRDTQYF.

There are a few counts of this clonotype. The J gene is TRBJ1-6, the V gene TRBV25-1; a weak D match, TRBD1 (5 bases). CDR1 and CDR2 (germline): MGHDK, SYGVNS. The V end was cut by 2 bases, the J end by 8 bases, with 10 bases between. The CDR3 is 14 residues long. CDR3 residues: CASSEEGEYSPLHF. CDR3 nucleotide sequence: TGTGCCAGCAGTGAAGAAGGGGAGTATTCACCCCTCCACTTT.

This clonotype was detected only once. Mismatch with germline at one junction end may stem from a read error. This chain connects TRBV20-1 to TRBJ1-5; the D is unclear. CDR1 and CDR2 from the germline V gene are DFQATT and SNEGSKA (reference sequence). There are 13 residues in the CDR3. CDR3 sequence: CSAGEKDYQPRHF. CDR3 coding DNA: TGCAGTGCTGGAGAGAAGGATTATCAGCCCCGGCATTTT.

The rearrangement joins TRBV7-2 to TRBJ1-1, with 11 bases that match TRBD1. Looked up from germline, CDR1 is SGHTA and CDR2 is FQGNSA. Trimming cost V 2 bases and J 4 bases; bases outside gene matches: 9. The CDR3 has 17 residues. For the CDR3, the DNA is TGTGCCAGCAGCTTAACCCCGTTGGGACAGGGGGGCACTGAAGCTTTCTTT. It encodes CASSLTPLGQGGTEAFF. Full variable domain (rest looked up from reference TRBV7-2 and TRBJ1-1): GAGVSQSPSNKVTEKGKDVELRCDPISGHTALYWYRQSLGQGLEFLIYFQGNSAPDKSGLPSDRFSAERTGGSVSTLTIQRTQQEDSAVYLCASSLTPLGQGGTEAFFGQGTRLTVV.

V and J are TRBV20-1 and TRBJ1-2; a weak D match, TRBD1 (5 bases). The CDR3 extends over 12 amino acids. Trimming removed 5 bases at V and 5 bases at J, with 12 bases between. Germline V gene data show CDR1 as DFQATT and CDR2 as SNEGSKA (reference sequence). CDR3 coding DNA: TGCAGTGCTCGCCTAGGGGATTATGGCTACACCTTC. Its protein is CSARLGDYGYTF.

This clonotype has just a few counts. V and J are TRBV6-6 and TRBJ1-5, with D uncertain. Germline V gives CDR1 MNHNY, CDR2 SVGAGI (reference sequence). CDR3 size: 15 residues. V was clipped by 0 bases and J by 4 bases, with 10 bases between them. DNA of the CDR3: TGTGCCAGCAGTTACTCCCGGCAGGTTAATCAGCCCCAGCATTTT. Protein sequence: CASSYSRQVNQPQHF.

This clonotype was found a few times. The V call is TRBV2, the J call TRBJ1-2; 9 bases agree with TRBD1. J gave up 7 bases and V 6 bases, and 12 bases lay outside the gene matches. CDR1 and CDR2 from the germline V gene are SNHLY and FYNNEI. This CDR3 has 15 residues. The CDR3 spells CASSGNRGRGSGYTF. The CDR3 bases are TGTGCCAGCAGCGGTAACAGGGGGCGCGGGAGTGGCTACACCTTC. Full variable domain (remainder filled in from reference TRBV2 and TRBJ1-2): EPEVTQTPSHQVTQMGQEVILRCVPISNHLYFYWYRQILGQKVEFLVSFYNNEISEKSEIFDDQFSVERPDGSNFTLKIRSTKLEDSAMYFCASSGNRGRGSGYTFGSGTRLTVV.

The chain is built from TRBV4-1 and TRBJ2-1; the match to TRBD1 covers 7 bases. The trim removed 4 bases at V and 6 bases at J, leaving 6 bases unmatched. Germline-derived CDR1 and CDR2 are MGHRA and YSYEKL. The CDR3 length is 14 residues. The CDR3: CASSRTGVSNEQFF. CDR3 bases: TGCGCCAGCAGCCGGACAGGTGTCAGCAATGAGCAGTTCTTC.

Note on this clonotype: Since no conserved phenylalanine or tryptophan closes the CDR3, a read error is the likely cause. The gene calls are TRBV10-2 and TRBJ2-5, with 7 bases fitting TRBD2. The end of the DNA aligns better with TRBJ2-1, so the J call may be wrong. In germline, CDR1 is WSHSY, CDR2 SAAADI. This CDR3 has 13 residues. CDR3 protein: CASIGGLLYEQFL. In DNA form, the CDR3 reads TGCGCCAGCATCGGGGGACTACTCTACGAGCAGTTCCTC.

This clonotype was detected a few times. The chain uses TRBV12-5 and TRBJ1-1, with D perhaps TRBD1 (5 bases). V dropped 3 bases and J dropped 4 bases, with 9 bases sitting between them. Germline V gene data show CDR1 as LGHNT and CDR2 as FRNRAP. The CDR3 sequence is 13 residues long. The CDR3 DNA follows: TGTGCTAGTGGTTTCAGGGTTGGCACTGAAGCTTTCTTT. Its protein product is CASGFRVGTEAFF.

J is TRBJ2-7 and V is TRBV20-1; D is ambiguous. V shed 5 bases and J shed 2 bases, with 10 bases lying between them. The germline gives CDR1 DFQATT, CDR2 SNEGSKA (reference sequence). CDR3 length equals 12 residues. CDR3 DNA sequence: TGCAGTGCTGATATAACGGCCTACGAGCAGTACTTC. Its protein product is CSADITAYEQYF.

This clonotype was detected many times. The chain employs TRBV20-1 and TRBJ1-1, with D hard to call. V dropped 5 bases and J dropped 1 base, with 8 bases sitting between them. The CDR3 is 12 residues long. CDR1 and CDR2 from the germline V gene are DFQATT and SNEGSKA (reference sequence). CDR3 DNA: TGCAGTGCTCCCCTTAGGAACACTGAAGCTTTCTTT. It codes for CSAPLRNTEAFF.

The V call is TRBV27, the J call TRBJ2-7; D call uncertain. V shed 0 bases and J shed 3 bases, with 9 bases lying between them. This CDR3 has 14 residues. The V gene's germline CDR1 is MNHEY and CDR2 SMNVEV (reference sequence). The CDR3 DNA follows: TGTGCCAGCAGTTTATCGCCAGGAAACTACGAGCAGTACTTC. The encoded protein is CASSLSPGNYEQYF.

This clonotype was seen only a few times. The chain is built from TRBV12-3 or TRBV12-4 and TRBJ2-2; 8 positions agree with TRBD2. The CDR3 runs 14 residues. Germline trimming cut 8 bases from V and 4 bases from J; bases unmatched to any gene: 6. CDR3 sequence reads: CASGLREGTGELFF. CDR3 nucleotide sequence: TGTGCCAGCGGGCTTCGGGAGGGCACCGGGGAGCTGTTTTTT.

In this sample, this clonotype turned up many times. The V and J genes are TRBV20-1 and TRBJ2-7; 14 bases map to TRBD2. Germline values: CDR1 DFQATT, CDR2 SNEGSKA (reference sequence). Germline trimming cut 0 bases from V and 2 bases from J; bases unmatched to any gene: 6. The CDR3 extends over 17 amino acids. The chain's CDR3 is CSARDWGTSGGTYEQYF. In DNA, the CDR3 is TGCAGTGCTAGAGATTGGGGGACTAGCGGGGGCACCTACGAGCAGTACTTC.

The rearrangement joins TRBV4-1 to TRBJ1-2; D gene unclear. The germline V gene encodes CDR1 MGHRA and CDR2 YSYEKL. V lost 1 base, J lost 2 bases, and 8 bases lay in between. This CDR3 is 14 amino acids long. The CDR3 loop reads CASSQVADNYGYTF. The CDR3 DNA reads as TGCGCCAGCAGCCAAGTAGCAGACAACTATGGCTACACCTTC.

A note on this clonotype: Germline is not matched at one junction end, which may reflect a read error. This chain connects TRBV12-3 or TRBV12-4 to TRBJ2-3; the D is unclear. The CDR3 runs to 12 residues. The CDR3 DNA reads TGTGCCAGCAGTTCATCTCAGGATAAGCAGTATTTT. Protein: CASSSSQDKQYF.

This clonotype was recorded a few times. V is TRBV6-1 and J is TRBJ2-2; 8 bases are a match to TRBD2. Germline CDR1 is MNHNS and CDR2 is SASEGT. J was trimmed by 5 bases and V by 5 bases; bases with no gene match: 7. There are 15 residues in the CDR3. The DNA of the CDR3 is TGTGCCAGCAGTCCCTCGGGCGGGAGGACCGGGGAGCTGTTTTTT. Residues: CASSPSGGRTGELFF.

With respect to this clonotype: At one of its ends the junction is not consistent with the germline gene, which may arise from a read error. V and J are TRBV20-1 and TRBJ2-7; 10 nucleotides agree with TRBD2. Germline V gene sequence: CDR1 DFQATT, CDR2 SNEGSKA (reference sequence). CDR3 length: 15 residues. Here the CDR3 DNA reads TGCAGTGCGCACCAAACTAGCGGGGTGAGGTACGAGCGGTACTTC. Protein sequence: CSAHQTSGVRYERYF.

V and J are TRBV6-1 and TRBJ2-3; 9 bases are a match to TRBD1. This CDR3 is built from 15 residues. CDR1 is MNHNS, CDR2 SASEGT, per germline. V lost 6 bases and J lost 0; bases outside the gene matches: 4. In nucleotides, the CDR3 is TGTGCCAGCAGGACAGGGGGATACAGCACAGATACGCAGTATTTT. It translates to CASRTGGYSTDTQYF.

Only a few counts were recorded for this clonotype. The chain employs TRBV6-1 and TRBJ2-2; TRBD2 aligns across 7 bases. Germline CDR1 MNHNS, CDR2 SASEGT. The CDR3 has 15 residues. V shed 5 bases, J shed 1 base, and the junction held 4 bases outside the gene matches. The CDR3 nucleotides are TGTGCCAGCAGTTCGGCGGGAGAGAACACCGGGGAGCTGTTTTTT. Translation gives CASSSAGENTGELFF.

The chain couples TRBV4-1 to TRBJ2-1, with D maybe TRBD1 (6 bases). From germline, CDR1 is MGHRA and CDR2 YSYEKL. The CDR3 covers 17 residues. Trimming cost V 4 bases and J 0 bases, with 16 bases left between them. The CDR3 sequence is CASSLQGPESSYNEQFF. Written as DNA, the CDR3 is TGCGCCAGCAGCCTCCAGGGGCCCGAGAGCTCCTACAATGAGCAGTTCTTC.

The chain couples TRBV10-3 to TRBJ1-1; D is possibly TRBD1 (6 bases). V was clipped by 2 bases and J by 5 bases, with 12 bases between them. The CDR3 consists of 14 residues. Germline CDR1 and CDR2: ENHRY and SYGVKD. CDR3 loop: CAISERTGSTEAFF. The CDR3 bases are TGTGCCATCAGTGAGAGAACAGGGTCGACTGAAGCTTTCTTT.

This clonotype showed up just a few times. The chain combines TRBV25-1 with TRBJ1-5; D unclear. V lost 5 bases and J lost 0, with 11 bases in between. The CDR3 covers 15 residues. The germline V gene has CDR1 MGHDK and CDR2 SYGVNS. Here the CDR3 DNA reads TGTGCCAGCAGTCCCGTCGGAGGTAGCAATCAGCCCCAGCATTTT. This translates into CASSPVGGSNQPQHF. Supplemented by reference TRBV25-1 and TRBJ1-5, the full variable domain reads EADIYQTPRYLVIGTGKKITLECSQTMGHDKMYWYQQDPGMELHLIHYSYGVNSTEKGDLSSESTVSRIRTEHFPLTLESARPSHTSQYLCASSPVGGSNQPQHFGDGTRLSIL.

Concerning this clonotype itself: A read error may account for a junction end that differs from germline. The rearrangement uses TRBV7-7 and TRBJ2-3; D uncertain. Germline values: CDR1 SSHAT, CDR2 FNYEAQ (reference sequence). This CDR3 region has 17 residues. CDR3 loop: CASSLEPTVSPTDTQYF. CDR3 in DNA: TGTGCTAGCAGCCTGGAACCGACCGTTTCCCCCACAGATACGCAGTATTTT. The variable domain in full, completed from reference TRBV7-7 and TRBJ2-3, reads GAGVSQSPRYKVTKRGQDVTLRCDPISSHATLYWYQQALGQGPEFLTYFNYEAQPDKSGLPSDRFSAERPEGSISTLTIQRTEQRDSAMYRCASSLEPTVSPTDTQYFGPGTRLTVL.

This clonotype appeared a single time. The CDR3 sequence: CATTPGSGSGYTF. CDR3 DNA sequence: TGTGCCACCACTCCTGGGAGCGGCTCCGGTTACACCTTC. The rearrangement uses TRBV24-1 and TRBJ1-2; D call uncertain. Trimming cost V 8 bases and J 11 bases, with 20 bases left between them. The CDR3 runs to 13 residues. CDR1 and CDR2 (germline): KGHDR, SFDVKD.

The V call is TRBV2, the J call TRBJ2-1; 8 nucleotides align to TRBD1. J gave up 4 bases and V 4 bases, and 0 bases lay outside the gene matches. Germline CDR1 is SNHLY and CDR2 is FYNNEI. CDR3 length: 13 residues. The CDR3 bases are TGTGCCAGCAGTGGGACAGGGTACAATGAGCAGTTCTTC. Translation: CASSGTGYNEQFF.